This T cell receptor beta chain was documented in a study of cytomegalovirus exposure and HLA in healthy donors. This clone was detected a few times. The antigen is unknown. PCR amplification relied on 60 Vbeta primers (plus 13 Jbeta primers). Assay used: immunoSEQ multiplex PCR; TCRdb lists only in-frame clones, some missing. The table lists some 200,000 clones, over 65% of them singletons. Findings and limits, study-wide: Some V segments (TRBV6-2 and TRBV6-3 among them) were excluded as indistinguishable. Researchers had no immune exposure information except CMV serostatus available. TCR beta V- and J-gene trimming, according to a later analysis, was linked to a missense DCLRE1C variant. A further, later analysis showed that HLA-associated TCR beta chains (compared with equally common others) were more clonally expanded.

The CDR3 has 13 residues. Germline values: CDR1 MGHRA, CDR2 YSYEKL. V lost 3 bases to trimming and J lost 7 bases, with 9 bases between them. The chain links TRBV4-1 to TRBJ1-4; unclear D gene. Sequences were obtained from PBMCs. The clonotype originates from a man in his forties or fifties in good health and CMV-seronegative. CDR3 coding DNA: TGCGCCAGCAGCCAGAGGGCGAGTGAAAAACTGTTTTTT. Its translation is CASSQRASEKLFF.